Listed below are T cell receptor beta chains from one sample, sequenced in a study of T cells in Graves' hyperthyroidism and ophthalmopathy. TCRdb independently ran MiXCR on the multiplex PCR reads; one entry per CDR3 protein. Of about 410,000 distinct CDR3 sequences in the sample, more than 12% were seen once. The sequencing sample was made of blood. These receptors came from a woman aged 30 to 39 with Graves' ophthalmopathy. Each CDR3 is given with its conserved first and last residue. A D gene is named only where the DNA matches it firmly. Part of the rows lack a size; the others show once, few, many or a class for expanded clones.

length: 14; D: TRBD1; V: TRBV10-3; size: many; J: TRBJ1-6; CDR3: CAISDGTGGSPLHF; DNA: TGTGCCATCAGTGATGGGACAGGGGGGTCACCCCTCCACTTT
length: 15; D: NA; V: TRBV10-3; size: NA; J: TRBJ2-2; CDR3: CAISDRTTNTGELFF; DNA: TGTGCCATCAGTGACCGGACAACGAACACCGGGGAGCTGTTTTTT
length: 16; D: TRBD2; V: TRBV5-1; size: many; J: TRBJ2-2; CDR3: CASSWEGLRNTGELFF; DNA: TGCGCCAGCAGCTGGGAGGGGCTCAGAAACACCGGGGAGCTGTTTTTT
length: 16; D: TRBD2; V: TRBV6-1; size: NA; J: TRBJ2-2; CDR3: CASRKKLAGYTGELFF; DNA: TGTGCCAGCAGGAAAAAACTAGCGGGCTACACCGGGGAGCTGTTTTTT
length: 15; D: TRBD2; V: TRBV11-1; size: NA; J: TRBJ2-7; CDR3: CASSFLRTSGYEQYF; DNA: TGTGCCAGCAGCTTCCTTCGGACTAGCGGGTACGAGCAGTACTTC
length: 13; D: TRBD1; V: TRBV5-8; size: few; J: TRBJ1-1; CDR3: CASTLDRDTEAFF; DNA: TGCGCCAGCACCTTAGACAGGGACACTGAAGCTTTCTTT
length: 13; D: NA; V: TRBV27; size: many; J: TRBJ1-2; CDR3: CASRFGVGYGYTF; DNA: TGTGCCAGCAGGTTTGGGGTCGGCTATGGCTACACCTTC
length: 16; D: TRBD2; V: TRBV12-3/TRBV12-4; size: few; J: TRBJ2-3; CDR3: CASTRVVAGGPDTQYF; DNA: TGTGCCAGCACCCGAGTCGTAGCGGGGGGTCCAGATACGCAGTATTTT
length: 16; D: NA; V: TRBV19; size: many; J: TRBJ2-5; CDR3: CASSTPNGGLGETQYF; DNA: TGTGCCAGTAGTACTCCGAATGGGGGCTTGGGAGAGACCCAGTACTTC
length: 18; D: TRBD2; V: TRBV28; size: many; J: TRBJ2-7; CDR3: CASSLAWTSGGGTLEQYF; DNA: TGTGCCAGCAGTTTAGCCTGGACTAGCGGGGGGGGCACCCTCGAGCAGTACTTC
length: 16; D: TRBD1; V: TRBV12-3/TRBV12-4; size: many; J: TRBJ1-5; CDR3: CASSPGQGTYNQPQHF; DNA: TGTGCCAGCAGTCCCGGACAGGGGACCTACAATCAGCCCCAGCATTTT
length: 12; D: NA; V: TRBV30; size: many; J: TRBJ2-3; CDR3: CAWTGAWDTQYF; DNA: TGTGCCTGGACGGGGGCCTGGGATACGCAGTATTTT
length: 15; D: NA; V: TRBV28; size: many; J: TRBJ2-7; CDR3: CASSFVSLLTYEQYF; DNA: TGTGCCAGCAGTTTCGTCAGCCTCTTGACCTACGAGCAGTACTTC
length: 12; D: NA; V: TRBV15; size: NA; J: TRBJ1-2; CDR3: CATSRDEVGYTF; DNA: TGTGCCACCAGCAGAGACGAGGTTGGCTACACCTTC
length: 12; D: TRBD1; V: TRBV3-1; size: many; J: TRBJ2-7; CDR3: CASSIQGNEQYF; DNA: TGTGCCAGCAGCATACAGGGGAACGAGCAGTACTTC
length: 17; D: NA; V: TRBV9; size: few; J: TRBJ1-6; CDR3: CASTQGWGAAENSPLHF; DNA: TGTGCCAGCACCCAAGGATGGGGGGCAGCGGAAAATTCACCCCTCCACTTT
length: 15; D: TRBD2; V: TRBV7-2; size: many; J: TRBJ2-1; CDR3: CASSRTSGGHNEQFF; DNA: TGTGCCAGCAGCCGGACTAGCGGGGGGCACAATGAGCAGTTCTTC
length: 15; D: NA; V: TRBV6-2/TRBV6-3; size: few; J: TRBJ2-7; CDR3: CASSYFDRISYEQYF; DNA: TGTGCCAGCAGTTACTTTGACAGGATCTCCTACGAGCAGTACTTC
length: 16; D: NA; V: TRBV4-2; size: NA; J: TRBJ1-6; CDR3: CASSQEGASGRSPLHF; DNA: TGTGCCAGCAGCCAAGAGGGGGCTTCAGGGCGGTCACCCCTCCACTTT
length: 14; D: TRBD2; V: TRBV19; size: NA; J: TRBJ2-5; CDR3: CASKRSGAGETQYF; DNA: TGTGCCAGTAAGAGGAGCGGGGCTGGAGAGACCCAGTACTTC
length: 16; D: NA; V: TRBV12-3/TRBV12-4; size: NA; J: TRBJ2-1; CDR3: CASSGYGGGVYNEQFF; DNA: TGTGCCAGCAGTGGTTATGGAGGGGGGGTTTACAATGAGCAGTTCTTC
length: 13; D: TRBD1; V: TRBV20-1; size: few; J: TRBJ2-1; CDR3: CSAYRTGDNEQFF; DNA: TGCAGTGCCTACAGGACAGGAGACAATGAGCAGTTCTTC